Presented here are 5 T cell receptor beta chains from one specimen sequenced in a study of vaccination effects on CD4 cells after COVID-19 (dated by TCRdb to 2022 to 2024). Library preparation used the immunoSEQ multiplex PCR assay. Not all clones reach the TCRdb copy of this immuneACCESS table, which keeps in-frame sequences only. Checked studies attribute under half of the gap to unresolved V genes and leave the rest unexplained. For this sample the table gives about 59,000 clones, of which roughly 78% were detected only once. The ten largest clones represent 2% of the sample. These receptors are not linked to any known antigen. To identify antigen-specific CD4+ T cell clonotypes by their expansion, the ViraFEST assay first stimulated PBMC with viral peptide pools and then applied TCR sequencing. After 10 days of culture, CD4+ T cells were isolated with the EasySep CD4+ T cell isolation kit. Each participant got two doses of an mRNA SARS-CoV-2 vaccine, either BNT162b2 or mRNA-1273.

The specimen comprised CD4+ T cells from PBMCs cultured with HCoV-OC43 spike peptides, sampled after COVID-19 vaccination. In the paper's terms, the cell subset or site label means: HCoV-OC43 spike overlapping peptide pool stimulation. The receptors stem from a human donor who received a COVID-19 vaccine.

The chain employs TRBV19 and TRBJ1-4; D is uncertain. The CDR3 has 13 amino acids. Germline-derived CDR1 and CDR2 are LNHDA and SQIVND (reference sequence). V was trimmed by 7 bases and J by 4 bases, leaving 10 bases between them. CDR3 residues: CASTYYGNEKLFF. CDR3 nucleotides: TGTGCCAGTACATATTACGGTAATGAAAAACTGTTTTTT.

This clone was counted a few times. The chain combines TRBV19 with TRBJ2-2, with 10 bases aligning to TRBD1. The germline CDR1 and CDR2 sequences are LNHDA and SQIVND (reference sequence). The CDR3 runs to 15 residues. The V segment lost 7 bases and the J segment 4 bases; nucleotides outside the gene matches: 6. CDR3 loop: CASNDRGLSTGELFF. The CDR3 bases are TGTGCCAGTAATGACAGGGGGCTCAGCACCGGGGAGCTGTTTTTT.

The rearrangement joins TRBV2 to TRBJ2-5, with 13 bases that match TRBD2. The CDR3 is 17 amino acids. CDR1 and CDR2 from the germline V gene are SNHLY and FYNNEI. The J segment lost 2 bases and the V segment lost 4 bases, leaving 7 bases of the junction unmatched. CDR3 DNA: TGTGCCAGCAGTGCCACTAGCGGGGGGGCCGGGCAAGAGACCCAGTACTTC. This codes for CASSATSGGAGQETQYF.

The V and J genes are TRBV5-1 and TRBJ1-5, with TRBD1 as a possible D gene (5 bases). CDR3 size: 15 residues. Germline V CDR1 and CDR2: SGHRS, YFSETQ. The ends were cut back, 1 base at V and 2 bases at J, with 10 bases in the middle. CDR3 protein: CASSLIGGGNQPQHF. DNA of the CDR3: TGCGCCAGCAGCTTGATAGGAGGGGGCAATCAGCCCCAGCATTTT.

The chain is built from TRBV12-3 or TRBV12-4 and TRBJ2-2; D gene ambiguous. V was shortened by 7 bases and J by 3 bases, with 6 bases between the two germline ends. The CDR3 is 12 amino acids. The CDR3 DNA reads TGTGCCAGCACACGGGACACCGGGGAGCTGTTTTTT. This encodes CASTRDTGELFF.